This entry lists 3 T cell receptor beta chains sequenced from one sample in a study of T-cell memory formation after mild COVID-19. TCRdb re-called the 5' RACE reads with MiXCR, one entry per CDR3 protein. The profile shows 150,000 to 200,000 distinct CDR3 sequences, about 18% of them singletons. Sequencing was performed on PBMCs or a T cell subset sorted from them (not recorded which). Receptor source: a man aged 18 to 29 who had mild COVID-19 (a few samples of this study predate the infection). Cell type and time point are not known.

This clonotype has just a few counts. V is TRBV12-5 and J is TRBJ2-7, with 13 bases lining up with TRBD2. Germline lookup yields CDR1 LGHNT and CDR2 FRNRAP. Germline trimming cut 6 bases from V and 4 bases from J; bases unmatched to any gene: 6. CDR3 length: 15 amino acids. CDR3: CASGERTSGGYEQYF. The CDR3, as DNA: TGTGCTAGTGGAGAAAGGACTAGCGGGGGATACGAGCAGTACTTC.

This clonotype has only one observation. The CDR3 reads CASRPTGLGYTF. Here the CDR3 DNA reads TGTGCCAGCAGGCCGACAGGGTTAGGCTACACCTTC. V gene TRBV6-6 combines with J gene TRBJ1-2; 7 bases are a match to TRBD1. The CDR3 covers 12 residues. CDR1 is MNHNY and CDR2 is SVGAGI in the germline V gene (reference sequence). With 6 bases clipped from V and 8 bases from J, the junction kept 6 bases outside the gene matches.

The chain uses TRBV5-5 and TRBJ2-7; 7 positions agree with TRBD1. CDR1 is SGHKS, CDR2 YYEKEE, per germline (reference sequence). The length of the CDR3 is 13 residues. After removal of 4 bases from V and 2 bases from J, the junction contained 3 bases not matched to a gene. CDR3 in DNA: TGTGCCAGCAGCGCACAGGGGACCTACGAGCAGTACTTC. This translates into CASSAQGTYEQYF. Full variable domain (remainder filled in from reference TRBV5-5 and TRBJ2-7): DAGVTQSPTHLIKTRGQQVTLRCSPISGHKSVSWYQQVLGQGPQFIFQYYEKEERGRGNFPDRFSARQFPNYSSELNVNALLLGDSALYLCASSAQGTYEQYFGPGTRLTVT.